The next 29 T cell receptor beta chains were all read from a single sample in a study of blood T cell repertoires in COVID-19. Method: immunoSEQ multiplex PCR; TCRdb's copy keeps in-frame clones and lacks some. Of about 280,000 clones in the sample, 86% were seen once. Sequencing was done on a sample of peripheral blood. Receptors were obtained from a woman in her twenties or thirties who had recovered from COVID-19.

The J gene is TRBJ1-4, the V gene TRBV5-6; D is uncertain. Germline CDR1 SGHDT, CDR2 YYEEEE. Trimming took 5 bases from V and 0 from J, leaving 17 bases between them. The CDR3 contains 17 residues. CDR3 amino acids: CASRPGGGWSTNEKLFF. CDR3 bases: TGTGCCAGCAGGCCAGGAGGAGGGTGGTCAACTAATGAAAAACTGTTTTTT.

The CDR3 region is CASSDFMASGYNEQFF. CDR3 coding DNA: TGTGCCAGCAGTGATTTTATGGCTAGCGGGTACAATGAGCAGTTCTTC. The chain links TRBV2 to TRBJ2-1, with 8 bases lining up with TRBD2. The V gene's germline CDR1 is SNHLY and CDR2 FYNNEI. V was pared by 3 bases and J by 4 bases, with 8 bases of the junction left unmatched. The CDR3 loop spans 16 amino acids.

The rearrangement joins TRBV19 to TRBJ1-2; tentatively, D is TRBD1 (5 bases). Germline V gene sequence: CDR1 LNHDA, CDR2 SQIVND (reference sequence). This CDR3 region has 14 residues. Trimming pared 4 bases from V and 4 bases from J, leaving 13 bases between. For the CDR3, the DNA is TGTGCCAGTAGTAAACAGGAAGGGATCTATGGCTACACCTTC. It is translated as CASSKQEGIYGYTF.

The gene calls are TRBV29-1 and TRBJ2-2; possible D gene TRBD1, 7 bases. The CDR3 extends over 12 amino acids. CDR1 SQVTM and CDR2 ANQGSEA come from the germline V gene. V was cut by 8 bases and J by 5 bases, with 12 bases left in between. This CDR3 reads CSMTGRTGELFF. As DNA, the CDR3 is TGCAGCATGACAGGGAGGACCGGGGAGCTGTTTTTT.

The chain joins TRBV4-3 to TRBJ1-1; 7 bases match TRBD1. CDR1 is LGHNA and CDR2 is YSLEER in the germline V gene. V gave up 0 bases and J gave up 4 bases; unmatched junction bases: 5. This CDR3 is 15 amino acids long. CDR3 in amino acids: CASSQDYRGVTEAFF. The DNA for the CDR3 is TGCGCCAGCAGCCAAGATTACAGGGGAGTCACTGAAGCTTTCTTT.

The rearrangement joins TRBV24-1 to TRBJ1-2; D gene ambiguous. The V end was cut by 3 bases, the J end by 8 bases, with 6 bases between. CDR1 is KGHDR and CDR2 is SFDVKD in the germline V gene. The CDR3 is made up of 11 amino acids. The CDR3 region has the DNA TGTGCCACCAGTGATCCCGTCGGCTACACCTTC. Translated: CATSDPVGYTF.

The chain uses TRBV11-1 and TRBJ2-1; D is unresolved. The CDR3 is 12 residues long. The V end lost 5 bases, the J end lost 12 bases, and 14 bases lay between the germline ends. The germline gives CDR1 SGHAT, CDR2 FQDESV (reference sequence). The CDR3 bases are TGTGCCAGCAGCCGCCCGCGATCGGTGCAGTTCTTC. Translating gives CASSRPRSVQFF.

This clone was observed a single time. The rearrangement uses TRBV28 and TRBJ1-5, with a possible D match to TRBD1 (5 bases). Germline V gene sequence: CDR1 MDHEN, CDR2 SYDVKM. Trimming removed 6 bases from V and 5 bases from J, with 14 bases in between. The CDR3 is made up of 14 amino acids. The CDR3 DNA reads as TGTGCCAGCAGCGACGACAGAATTCATCAGCCCCAGCATTTT. It specifies CASSDDRIHQPQHF. Full variable domain (missing parts from reference TRBV28 and TRBJ1-5): DVKVTQSSRYLVKRTGEKVFLECVQDMDHENMFWYRQDPGLGLRLIYFSYDVKMKEKGDIPEGYSVSREKKERFSLILESASTNQTSMYLCASSDDRIHQPQHFGDGTRLSIL.

V usage is TRBV7-9 and J usage is TRBJ2-1; no clear D gene. The CDR3 spans 18 residues. Germline loops: CDR1 SEHNR, CDR2 FQNEAQ (reference sequence). V lost 4 bases and J lost 6, with 25 bases in between. This CDR3 is CASSSVSLLVLSSNEQFF. CDR3 bases: TGTGCCAGCAGCTCCGTCAGTCTTCTAGTCTTGAGCTCCAATGAGCAGTTCTTC. The whole variable domain, filled in from reference TRBV7-9 and TRBJ2-1, reads DTGVSQNPRHKITKRGQNVTFRCDPISEHNRLYWYRQTLGQGPEFLTYFQNEAQLEKSRLLSDRFSAERPKGSFSTLEIQRTEQGDSAMYLCASSSVSLLVLSSNEQFFGPGTRLTVL.

The chain couples TRBV5-4 to TRBJ2-3; 9 bases are shared with TRBD2. V dropped 1 base and J dropped 2; count of bases not matched to a gene: 5. The length of the CDR3 is 16 residues. CDR1 is SGHNT, CDR2 YYREEE, per germline (reference sequence). CDR3 DNA: TGTGCCAGCAGCTTGCCGGCGGGAGGGTTCACAGATACGCAGTATTTT. This encodes CASSLPAGGFTDTQYF.

This clone is medium-sized. This chain uses TRBV6-4 with TRBJ2-1, with 10 bases aligning to TRBD2. CDR3 length: 15 amino acids. V lost 5 bases to trimming and J lost 2 bases; unmatched junction nucleotides: 3. Germline CDR1 MRHNA, CDR2 SNTAGT. The CDR3: CASSPSGGAYNEQFF. The CDR3 DNA is TGTGCCAGCAGTCCCAGCGGGGGGGCCTACAATGAGCAGTTCTTC.

The chain uses TRBV3-1 (or the pseudogene TRBV3-2) and TRBJ2-2; the match to TRBD1 covers 7 bases. V shed 0 bases and J 5 bases; nucleotides not matched to a gene: 15. The CDR3 has 19 amino acids. Germline lookup yields CDR1 LGHDT and CDR2 YNNKEL (reference sequence). The CDR3 here is CASSQDISRPGQMTGELFF. The CDR3 DNA is TGTGCCAGCAGCCAAGATATATCCCGACCGGGACAGATGACCGGGGAGCTGTTTTTT.

V usage is TRBV14 and J usage is TRBJ1-1; tentative D call: TRBD1 (6 bases). V was cut by 4 bases and J by 2 bases, with 14 bases left in between. The germline V gene encodes CDR1 SGHDN and CDR2 FVKESK. The CDR3 runs to 15 residues. This CDR3 is CASSPTWTVNTEAFF. The CDR3 coding sequence is TGTGCCAGCAGCCCCACATGGACAGTTAACACTGAAGCTTTCTTT.

The chain uses TRBV18 and TRBJ1-1; no clear D gene. Trimming shortened V by 0 bases and J by 0 bases, and 8 bases separated the two germline ends. The CDR3 is 15 amino acids. CDR1 and CDR2 (germline): KGHSH, LQKENI. The CDR3 here is CASSPPSKMNTEAFF. DNA of the CDR3: TGTGCCAGCTCACCACCCTCTAAGATGAACACTGAAGCTTTCTTT.

The gene calls are TRBV19 and TRBJ2-2; no firm D call. The germline V and J ends were trimmed by 2 bases and 6 bases, with 4 bases remaining between them. This CDR3 comprises 12 residues. The V gene's germline CDR1 is LNHDA and CDR2 SQIVND (reference sequence). The chain's CDR3 is CASSISAGELFF. DNA of the CDR3: TGTGCCAGTAGTATATCCGCCGGGGAGCTGTTTTTT.

This clone occurred once. The chain combines TRBV2 with TRBJ2-5, with 7 bases that match TRBD1. The CDR3 has 12 amino acids. The ends lost 9 bases at V and 5 bases at J; junction bases unmatched: 6. Germline V gene sequence: CDR1 SNHLY, CDR2 FYNNEI. The CDR3 DNA reads as TGTGCCAGTCAGACAGGGATGGAGACCCAGTACTTC. This sequence encodes CASQTGMETQYF.

The chain couples TRBV4-2 to TRBJ2-2; tentative D call: TRBD2 (5 bases). The germline V gene has CDR1 LGHNA and CDR2 YNFKEQ. There are 16 residues in the CDR3. Trimming cost V 4 bases and J 4 bases, with 16 bases left between them. The CDR3 region is CASSPLDRGGTGELFF. CDR3 sequence (DNA): TGTGCCAGCAGCCCACTAGACCGAGGCGGCACCGGGGAGCTGTTTTTT.

The chain is built from TRBV19 and TRBJ2-3; 7 bases fit TRBD1. The CDR3 extends over 14 amino acids. The V and J ends lost 4 bases and 3 bases, in that order; junction bases with no gene match: 4. Germline-derived CDR1 and CDR2 are LNHDA and SQIVND (reference sequence). The CDR3 here is CASSTGTVTDTQYF. CDR3 DNA: TGTGCCAGTAGTACCGGGACAGTGACAGATACGCAGTATTTT.

Notes on this clone: In the same sample, other DNA sequences code for this CDR3. The chain couples TRBV27 to TRBJ1-5; no reliable D call. Germline V gene sequence: CDR1 MNHEY, CDR2 SMNVEV (reference sequence). The CDR3 runs 13 residues. Trimming removed 2 bases from V and 4 bases from J, with 6 bases in between. CDR3 region: CASSLTGNQPQHF. CDR3 DNA: TGTGCCAGCAGTTTAACCGGGAATCAGCCCCAGCATTTT.

The J gene is TRBJ2-7, the V gene TRBV10-1; maybe TRBD1 (5 bases). This CDR3 comprises 14 residues. In germline, CDR1 is WNHNN, CDR2 SYGVQD (reference sequence). Deletions cut 5 bases from V and 5 bases from J, with 16 bases between. The CDR3 DNA sequence: TGCGCCAGCAGTAGTAACCGACAGACACACGAGCAGTACTTC. Its translation is CASSSNRQTHEQYF.

The chain couples TRBV4-2 to TRBJ2-1; TRBD2 aligns across 8 bases. This CDR3 is built from 19 residues. The V segment lost 1 base and the J segment 9 bases; nucleotides outside the gene matches: 20. Germline assignment: CDR1 LGHNA and CDR2 YNFKEQ. In nucleotides, the CDR3 is TGTGCCAGCAGCCAAGTTTCCAGCGGGAGATTTGGCACGCAGGTTGAGCAGTTCTTC. Amino acid sequence: CASSQVSSGRFGTQVEQFF.

V gene TRBV6-5 combines with J gene TRBJ2-7; D may be TRBD2 (6 bases). The CDR3 consists of 14 residues. Per the germline V gene, CDR1 is MNHEY and CDR2 is SVGAGI. V lost 0 bases to trimming and J lost 3 bases, with 9 bases between them. The CDR3 spells CASSYSPGSYEQYF. DNA for the CDR3: TGTGCCAGCAGTTACTCTCCCGGGAGCTACGAGCAGTACTTC.

In this sample, this clone turned up once. The chain employs TRBV29-1 and TRBJ2-3; the match to TRBD1 covers 8 bases. Trimming at V came to 1 base and at J to 8 bases, leaving 8 bases not matched to a gene. Germline V lookup: CDR1 SQVTM, CDR2 ANQGSEA. The CDR3 is made up of 14 amino acids. CDR3 residues: CSVEGDRPRGTQYF. The CDR3 DNA is TGCAGCGTTGAAGGGGACAGGCCGAGGGGTACGCAGTATTTT.

This sequence joins TRBV7-9 and TRBJ2-1; 8 bases match TRBD2. Losses at the gene ends were 6 bases for V and 0 bases for J; bases not matched to a gene: 4. There are 15 residues in the CDR3. Germline CDR1 SEHNR, CDR2 FQNEAQ (reference sequence). CDR3 loop: CASSISGSSYNEQFF. The CDR3 bases are TGTGCCAGCAGTATAAGCGGGAGCTCCTACAATGAGCAGTTCTTC.

The chain is built from TRBV7-8 and TRBJ1-4; 8 bases line up with TRBD1. V dropped 1 base and J dropped 2; count of bases not matched to a gene: 9. The CDR3 consists of 18 residues. The germline V gene encodes CDR1 SGHVS and CDR2 FQNEAQ. The CDR3 coding sequence is TGTGCCAGCAGCTTAGATGTGGGCAGGGGGCGCACTAATGAAAAACTGTTTTTT. Translated: CASSLDVGRGRTNEKLFF.

This chain joins TRBV5-6 and TRBJ2-7; 13 bases are shared with TRBD2. The CDR3 sequence is 15 residues long. After removal of 4 bases from V and 4 bases from J, the junction contained 5 bases not matched to a gene. The germline V gene encodes CDR1 SGHDT and CDR2 YYEEEE. CDR3 coding DNA: TGTGCCAGCAGCGCCAGGACTAGCGGGGGTTACGAGCAGTACTTC. It encodes CASSARTSGGYEQYF.

CDR3 nucleotide sequence: TGTGCCAGCAGGGGACTAGCGGGAGCACAAGAGACCCAGTACTTC. It encodes CASRGLAGAQETQYF. This chain joins TRBV6-5 and TRBJ2-5; 14 positions agree with TRBD2. Per germline, CDR1 MNHEY and CDR2 SVGAGI. The V segment lost 6 bases and the J segment 2 bases; nucleotides outside the gene matches: 2. This CDR3 comprises 15 residues.

The genes are TRBV6-5 and TRBJ1-1; D is ambiguous. V lost 7 bases, J lost 1 base, and 4 bases lay in between. The CDR3 covers 11 residues. From germline, CDR1 is MNHEY and CDR2 SVGAGI. The CDR3 here is CASTQNTEAFF. The CDR3 bases are TGTGCCAGCACCCAGAACACTGAAGCTTTCTTT.

This chain joins TRBV6-6 and TRBJ1-1; D uncertain. This CDR3 region has 13 residues. The germline V gene has CDR1 MNHNY and CDR2 SVGAGI (reference sequence). Between the trimmed V and J ends, which lost 8 bases and 4 bases, there was a span of 14 bases. CDR3 residues: CASHSRSRTEAFF. The CDR3 region has the DNA TGTGCCAGCCATTCCCGTTCGCGCACTGAAGCTTTCTTT.